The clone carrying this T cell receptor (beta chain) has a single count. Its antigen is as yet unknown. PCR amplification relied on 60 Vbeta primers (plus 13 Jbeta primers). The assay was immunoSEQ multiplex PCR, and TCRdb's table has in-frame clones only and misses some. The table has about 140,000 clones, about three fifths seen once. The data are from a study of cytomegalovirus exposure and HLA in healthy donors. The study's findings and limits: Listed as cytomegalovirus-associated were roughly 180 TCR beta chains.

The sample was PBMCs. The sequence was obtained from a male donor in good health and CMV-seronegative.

The CDR3 DNA follows: TGTGCCAGCAGCGCAGACAGGTGGACCTACGAGCAGTACTTC. It specifies CASSADRWTYEQYF. This rearrangement joins TRBV9 to TRBJ2-7; TRBD1 is a possible D gene (6 bases). V shed 3 bases and J shed 2 bases, with 12 bases lying between them. CDR1 is SGDLS and CDR2 is YYNGEE in the germline V gene. The CDR3 has 14 residues.